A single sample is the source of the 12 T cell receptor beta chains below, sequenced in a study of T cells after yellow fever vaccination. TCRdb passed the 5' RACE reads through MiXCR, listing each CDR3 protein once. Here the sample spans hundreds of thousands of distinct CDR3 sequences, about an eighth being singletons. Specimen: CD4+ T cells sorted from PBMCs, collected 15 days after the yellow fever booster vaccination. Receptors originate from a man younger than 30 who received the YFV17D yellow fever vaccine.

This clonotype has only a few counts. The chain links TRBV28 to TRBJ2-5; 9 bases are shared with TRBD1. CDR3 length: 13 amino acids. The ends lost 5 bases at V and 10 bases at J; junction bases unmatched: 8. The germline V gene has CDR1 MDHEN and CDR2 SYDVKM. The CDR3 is CASSVDGTGNQYF. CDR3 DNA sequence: TGTGCCAGCAGTGTGGACGGGACAGGGAACCAGTACTTC.

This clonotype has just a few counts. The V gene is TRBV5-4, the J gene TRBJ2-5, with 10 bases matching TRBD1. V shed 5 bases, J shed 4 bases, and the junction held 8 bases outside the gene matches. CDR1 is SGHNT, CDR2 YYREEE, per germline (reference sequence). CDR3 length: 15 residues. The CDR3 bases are TGTGCCAGCAGTTTCGGGACAGGGGTATCAGAGACCCAGTACTTC. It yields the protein CASSFGTGVSETQYF.

The DNA of the CDR3 is TGTGCCAGCAGCTTCCTGGGGGGCGACGAAGGTGAGCAGTTCTTC. Its translation is CASSFLGGDEGEQFF. The V call is TRBV7-9, the J call TRBJ2-1; D may correspond to TRBD1 or TRBD2 (6 bases each). The V end lost 3 bases, the J end lost 9 bases, and 18 bases lay between the germline ends. Germline V CDR1 and CDR2: SEHNR, FQNEAQ (reference sequence). This CDR3 has 15 amino acids.

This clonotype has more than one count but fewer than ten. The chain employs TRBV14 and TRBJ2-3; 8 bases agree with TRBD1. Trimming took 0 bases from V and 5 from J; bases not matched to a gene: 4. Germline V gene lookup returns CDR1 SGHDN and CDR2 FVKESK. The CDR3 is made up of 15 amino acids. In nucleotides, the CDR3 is TGTGCCAGCAGCCAAGACAGGGGGCATGGAGATACGCAGTATTTT. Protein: CASSQDRGHGDTQYF.

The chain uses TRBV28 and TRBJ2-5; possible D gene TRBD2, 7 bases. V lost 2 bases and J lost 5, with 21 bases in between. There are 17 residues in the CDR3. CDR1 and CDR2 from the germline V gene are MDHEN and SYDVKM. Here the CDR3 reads CASSLLAGAEARETQYF. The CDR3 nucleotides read TGTGCCAGCAGTTTACTTGCGGGGGCGGAGGCACGGGAGACCCAGTACTTC. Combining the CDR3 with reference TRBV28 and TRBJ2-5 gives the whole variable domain DVKVTQSSRYLVKRTGEKVFLECVQDMDHENMFWYRQDPGLGLRLIYFSYDVKMKEKGDIPEGYSVSREKKERFSLILESASTNQTSMYLCASSLLAGAEARETQYFGPGTRLLVL.

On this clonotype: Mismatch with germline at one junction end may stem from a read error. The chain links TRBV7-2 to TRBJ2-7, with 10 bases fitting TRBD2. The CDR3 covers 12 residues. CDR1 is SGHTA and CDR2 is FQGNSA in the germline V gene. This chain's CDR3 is CASSAGTSASHF. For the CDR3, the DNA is TGTGCCAGCAGCGCAGGGACTAGCGCCTCTCACTTC.

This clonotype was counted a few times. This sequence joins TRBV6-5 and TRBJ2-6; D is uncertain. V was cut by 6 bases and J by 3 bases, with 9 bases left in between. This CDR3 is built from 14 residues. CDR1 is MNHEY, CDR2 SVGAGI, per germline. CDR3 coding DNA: TGTGCCAGCAGACCGACCGGTGGGGCCAACGTCCTGACTTTC. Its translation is CASRPTGGANVLTF.

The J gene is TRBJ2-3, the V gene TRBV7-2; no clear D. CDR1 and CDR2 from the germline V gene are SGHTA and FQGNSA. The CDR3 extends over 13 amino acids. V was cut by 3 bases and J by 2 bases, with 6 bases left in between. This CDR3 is CASSFQVTDTQYF. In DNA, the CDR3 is TGTGCCAGCAGCTTCCAAGTCACAGATACGCAGTATTTT.

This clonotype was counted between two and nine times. As DNA, the CDR3 is TGTGCCAGCAGCTCTTCACGGGCGGGACAGAAGAATTCACCCCTCCACTTT. This codes for CASSSSRAGQKNSPLHF. This chain uses TRBV9 with TRBJ1-6; 7 bases are a match to TRBD1. Germline V gene data show CDR1 as SGDLS and CDR2 as YYNGEE. The CDR3 loop spans 17 amino acids. Trimming cost V 4 bases and J 7 bases; bases outside gene matches: 14. The variable domain in full, completed from reference TRBV9 and TRBJ1-6, reads DSGVTQTPKHLITATGQRVTLRCSPRSGDLSVYWYQQSLDQGLQFLIQYYNGEERAKGNILERFSAQQFPDLHSELNLSSLELGDSALYFCASSSSRAGQKNSPLHFGNGTRLTVT.

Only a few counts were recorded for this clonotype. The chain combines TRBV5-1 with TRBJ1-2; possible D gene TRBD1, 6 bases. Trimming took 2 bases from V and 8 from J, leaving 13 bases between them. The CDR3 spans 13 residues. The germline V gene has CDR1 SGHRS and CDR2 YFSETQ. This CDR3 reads CASSFGFGGGYTF. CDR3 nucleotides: TGCGCCAGCAGCTTTGGCTTCGGGGGCGGCTACACCTTC.

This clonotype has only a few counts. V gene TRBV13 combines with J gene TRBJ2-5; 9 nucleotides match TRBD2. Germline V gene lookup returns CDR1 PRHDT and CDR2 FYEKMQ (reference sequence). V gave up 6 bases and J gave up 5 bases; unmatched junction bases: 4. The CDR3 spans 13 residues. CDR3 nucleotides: TGTGCCAGCAGGAGAAGCGGGGGGGAGACCCAGTACTTC. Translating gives CASRRSGGETQYF.

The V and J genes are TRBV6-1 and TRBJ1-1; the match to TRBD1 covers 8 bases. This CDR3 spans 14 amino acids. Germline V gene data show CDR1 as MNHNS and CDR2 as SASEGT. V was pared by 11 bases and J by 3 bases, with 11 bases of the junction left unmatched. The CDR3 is CAARTGSTDTEAFF. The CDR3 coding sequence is TGTGCCGCCAGGACAGGGAGCACCGACACTGAAGCTTTCTTT.